This T cell receptor beta chain was captured by sequencing in a study of molecular identifiers for immune sequencing clone quantification. In TCRdb, the PCR reads were re-called with MiXCR into one record per CDR3 protein. In the table there are about 320,000 distinct CDR3 sequences, roughly a quarter of which are singletons. In this sample, this clonotype turned up a few times. V shed 0 bases and J shed 1 base, with 7 bases lying between them. The germline V gene has CDR1 LGHNA and CDR2 YSLEER. The CDR3 spans 15 residues. The sample taken for sequencing was naive CD8+ T cells from blood, with Jurkat cell RNA spiked in. The sample's subset: FACS-sorted CD8+CD4-CCR7+CD45RA+ naive T cells. This TCR was recovered from a human donor in good health. Some libraries in this study had Jurkat cell RNA spiked in. The genes are TRBV4-3 and TRBJ1-5; D remains unclear. The CDR3 region has the DNA TGCGCCAGCAGCCAAGATGTCAGCAGCAATCAGCCCCAGCATTTT. This sequence encodes CASSQDVSSNQPQHF.